The clone carrying this T cell receptor beta chain has a single count. The sample belongs to a study of blood T cell repertoires in COVID-19. The CDR3 extends over 12 amino acids. V gave up 5 bases and J gave up 3 bases; unmatched junction bases: 1. The germline V gene has CDR1 SQVTM and CDR2 ANQGSEA. Study processing details: Amplifying reference gene primers gave estimates of nucleated cell counts. Assay used: immunoSEQ multiplex PCR; TCRdb lists only in-frame clones, some missing. V and J calls plus clone size are reproduced from that table; the DNA served to infer D and trimming. This table holds about 200,000 clones, more than 75% found once.

The sequence was collected from a man aged 35-49 years with active or convalescent COVID-19. Material: peripheral blood. V is TRBV29-1 and J is TRBJ2-4, with TRBD1 matching 7 bases. CDR3 DNA: TGCAGCGTTCGACAGGGCAAAAACATTCAGTACTTC. This codes for CSVRQGKNIQYF.